This T cell receptor (beta chain) was sequenced in a study of OX40 agonist ivuxolimab in advanced cancers. The overall study: Ivuxolimab, which patients received intravenously every 2 weeks, was dosed at 0.01 to 10 mg/kg. Study results and caveats: On average, a greater number of expanded clones characterised CD8+ T cells relative to CD4+.

CDR1 and CDR2 (germline): SNHLY, FYNNEI. This CDR3 is 12 amino acids long. Trimming removed 8 bases from V and 3 bases from J, with 11 bases in between. Concerning this clone itself: The target antigen is unknown.

Clones were sequenced by immunoSEQ multiplex PCR, and TCRdb holds only the in-frame ones, with some missing. The sample holds 55,000 to 70,000 clones, just over 85% seen once. J is TRBJ2-7 and V is TRBV2; TRBD1 is a possible D gene (5 bases). The sample in question was CD4+ or CD8+ T cells sorted from blood, obtained in a trial of the OX40 agonist ivuxolimab. This clonotype was sampled from an adult with an advanced solid tumor such as melanoma, head and neck, liver or kidney cancer. CDR3 nucleotides: TGTGCCAGCCTACAGGCGAACTACGAGCAGTACTTC. This sequence encodes CASLQANYEQYF.